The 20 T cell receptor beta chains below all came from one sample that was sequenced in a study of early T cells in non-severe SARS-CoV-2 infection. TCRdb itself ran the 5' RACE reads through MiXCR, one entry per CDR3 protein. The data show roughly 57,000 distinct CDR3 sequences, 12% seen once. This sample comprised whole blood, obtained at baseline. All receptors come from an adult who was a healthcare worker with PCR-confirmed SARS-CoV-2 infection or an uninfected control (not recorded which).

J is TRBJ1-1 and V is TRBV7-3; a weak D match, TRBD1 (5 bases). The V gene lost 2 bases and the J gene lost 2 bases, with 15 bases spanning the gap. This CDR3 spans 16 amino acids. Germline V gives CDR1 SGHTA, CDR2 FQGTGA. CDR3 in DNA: TGTGCCAGCAGCTTATGGAAGGTGGGGCAAAACACTGAAGCTTTCTTT. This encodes CASSLWKVGQNTEAFF.

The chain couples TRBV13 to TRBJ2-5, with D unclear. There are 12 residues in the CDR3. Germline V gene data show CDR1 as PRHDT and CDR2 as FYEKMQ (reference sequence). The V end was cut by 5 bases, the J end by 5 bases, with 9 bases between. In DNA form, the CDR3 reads TGTGCCAGCAGCCCCGGCTTGGAGACCCAGTACTTC. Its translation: CASSPGLETQYF.

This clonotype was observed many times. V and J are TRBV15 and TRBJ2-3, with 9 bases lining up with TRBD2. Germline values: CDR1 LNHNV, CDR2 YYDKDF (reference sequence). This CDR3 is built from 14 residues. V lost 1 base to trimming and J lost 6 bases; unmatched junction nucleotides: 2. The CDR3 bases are TGTGCCACCAGCAGAGGTACTAGCGGGGATACGCAGTATTTT. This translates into CATSRGTSGDTQYF.

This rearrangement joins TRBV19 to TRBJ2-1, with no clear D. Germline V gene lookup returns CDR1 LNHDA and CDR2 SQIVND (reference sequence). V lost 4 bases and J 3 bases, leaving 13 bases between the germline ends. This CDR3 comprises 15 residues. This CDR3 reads CASSTEPGVYNEQFF. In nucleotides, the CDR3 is TGTGCCAGTAGTACTGAACCGGGTGTCTACAATGAGCAGTTCTTC.

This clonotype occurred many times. CDR3 sequence: CASSPRGSRGQPQHF. Written as DNA, the CDR3 is TGTGCCAGCAGCCCCCGTGGCAGTCGGGGTCAGCCCCAGCATTTT. The gene calls are TRBV7-8 and TRBJ1-5; D gene uncertain. V lost 5 bases to trimming and J lost 6 bases, with 17 bases between them. Germline loops: CDR1 SGHVS, CDR2 FQNEAQ. CDR3 length equals 15 residues. Full variable domain (outside the CDR3, taken from reference TRBV7-8 and TRBJ1-5): GAGVSQSPRYKVAKRGQDVALRCDPISGHVSLFWYQQALGQGPEFLTYFQNEAQLDKSGLPSDRFFAERPEGSVSTLKIQRTQQEDSAVYLCASSPRGSRGQPQHFGDGTRLSIL.

The CDR3 region is CASSPTAYEQYF. The CDR3 DNA reads as TGTGCCAGCTCACCCACCGCCTACGAGCAGTACTTC. The rearrangement uses TRBV18 and TRBJ2-7; D unresolved. Trimming took off 3 bases at V and 2 bases at J, with 5 bases between the two ends. CDR3 length: 12 residues. Looked up from germline, CDR1 is KGHSH and CDR2 is LQKENI.

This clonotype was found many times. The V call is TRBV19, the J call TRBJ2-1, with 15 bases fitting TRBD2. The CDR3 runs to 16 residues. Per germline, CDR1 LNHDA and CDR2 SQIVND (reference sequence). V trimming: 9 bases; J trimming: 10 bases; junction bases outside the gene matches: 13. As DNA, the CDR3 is TGTGCCAGCCGGGACAGGGGAGGACTAGCGGGAGGGGAGCAGTTCTTC. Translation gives CASRDRGGLAGGEQFF.

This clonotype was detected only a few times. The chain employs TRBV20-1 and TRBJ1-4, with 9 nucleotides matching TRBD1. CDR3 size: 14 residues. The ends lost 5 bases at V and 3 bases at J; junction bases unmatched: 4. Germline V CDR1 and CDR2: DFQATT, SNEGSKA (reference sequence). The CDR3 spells CSASQGAANEKLFF. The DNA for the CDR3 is TGCAGTGCTTCACAGGGGGCGGCTAATGAAAAACTGTTTTTT.

The CDR3 here is CASSRLADTQYF. The CDR3 bases are TGTGCCAGCAGTCGACTAGCGGATACGCAGTATTTT. This chain uses TRBV12-3 or TRBV12-4 with TRBJ2-3; 8 bases map to TRBD2. This CDR3 is 12 amino acids long. Trimming took 5 bases from V and 6 from J; bases not matched to a gene: 1.

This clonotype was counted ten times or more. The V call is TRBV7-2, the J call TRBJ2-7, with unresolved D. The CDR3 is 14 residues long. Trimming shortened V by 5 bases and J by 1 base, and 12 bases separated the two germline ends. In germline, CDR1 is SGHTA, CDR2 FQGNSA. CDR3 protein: CASSTTSGSYEQYF. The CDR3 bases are TGTGCCAGCAGCACTACGTCGGGTTCCTACGAGCAGTACTTC.

The CDR3 loop is CASSLRPEDTDTQYF. The CDR3 nucleotides are TGCGCCAGCAGCTTACGCCCAGAGGACACAGATACGCAGTATTTT. The chain carries TRBV5-1 and TRBJ2-3; the D is unclear. The CDR3 extends over 15 amino acids. Trimming pared 2 bases from V and 2 bases from J, leaving 12 bases between. Germline V gene sequence: CDR1 SGHRS, CDR2 YFSETQ.

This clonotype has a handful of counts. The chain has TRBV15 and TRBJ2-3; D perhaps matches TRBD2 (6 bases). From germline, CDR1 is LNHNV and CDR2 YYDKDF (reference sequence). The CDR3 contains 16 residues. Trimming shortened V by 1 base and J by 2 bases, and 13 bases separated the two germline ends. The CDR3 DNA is TGTGCCACCAGCAGAGCCGTTAGCGGAGACACAGATACGCAGTATTTT. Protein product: CATSRAVSGDTDTQYF.

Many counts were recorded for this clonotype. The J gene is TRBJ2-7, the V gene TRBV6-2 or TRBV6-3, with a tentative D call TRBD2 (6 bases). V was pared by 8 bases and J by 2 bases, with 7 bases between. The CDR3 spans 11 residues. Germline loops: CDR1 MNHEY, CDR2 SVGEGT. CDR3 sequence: CASGEAYEQYF. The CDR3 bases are TGTGCCAGCGGGGAGGCCTACGAGCAGTACTTC.

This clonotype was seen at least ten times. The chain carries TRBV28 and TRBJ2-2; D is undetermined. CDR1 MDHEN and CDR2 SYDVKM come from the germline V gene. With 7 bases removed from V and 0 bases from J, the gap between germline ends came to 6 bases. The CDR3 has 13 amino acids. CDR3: CASKQTNTGELFF. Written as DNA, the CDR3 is TGTGCCAGCAAGCAGACGAACACCGGGGAGCTGTTTTTT.

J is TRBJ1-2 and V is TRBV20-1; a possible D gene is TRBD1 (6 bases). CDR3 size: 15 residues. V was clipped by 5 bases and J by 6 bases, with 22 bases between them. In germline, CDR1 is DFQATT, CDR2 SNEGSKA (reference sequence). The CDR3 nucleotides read TGCAGTGCTTTTAGGAGGAACAGGGCTCCAGATGGCTACACCTTC. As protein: CSAFRRNRAPDGYTF.

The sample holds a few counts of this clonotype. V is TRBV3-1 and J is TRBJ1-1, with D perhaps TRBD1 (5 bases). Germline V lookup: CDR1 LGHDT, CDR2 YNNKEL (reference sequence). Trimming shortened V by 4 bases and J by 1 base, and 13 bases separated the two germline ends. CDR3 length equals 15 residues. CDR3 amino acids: CASSLRTLPNTEAFF. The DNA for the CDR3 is TGTGCCAGCAGCCTTCGGACATTACCGAACACTGAAGCTTTCTTT.

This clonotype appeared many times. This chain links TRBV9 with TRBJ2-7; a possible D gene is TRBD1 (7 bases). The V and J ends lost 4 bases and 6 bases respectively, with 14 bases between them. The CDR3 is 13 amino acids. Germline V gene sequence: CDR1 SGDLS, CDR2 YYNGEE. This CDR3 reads CASSTTQGGEQYF. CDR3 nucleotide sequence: TGTGCCAGCAGCACCACGCAGGGGGGCGAGCAGTACTTC.

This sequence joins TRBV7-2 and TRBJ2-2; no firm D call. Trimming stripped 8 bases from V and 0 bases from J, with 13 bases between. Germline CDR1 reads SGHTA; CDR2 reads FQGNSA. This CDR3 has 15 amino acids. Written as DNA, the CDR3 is TGTGCCAGCGGCAGGACCCGAACGAACACCGGGGAGCTGTTTTTT. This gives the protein CASGRTRTNTGELFF.

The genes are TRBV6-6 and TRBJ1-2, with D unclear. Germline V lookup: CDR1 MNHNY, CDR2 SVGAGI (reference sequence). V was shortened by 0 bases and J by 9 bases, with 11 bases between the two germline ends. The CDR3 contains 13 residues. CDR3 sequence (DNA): TGTGCCAGCAGTTACTCCCCGGGAGTAAGCTACACCTTC. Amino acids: CASSYSPGVSYTF.

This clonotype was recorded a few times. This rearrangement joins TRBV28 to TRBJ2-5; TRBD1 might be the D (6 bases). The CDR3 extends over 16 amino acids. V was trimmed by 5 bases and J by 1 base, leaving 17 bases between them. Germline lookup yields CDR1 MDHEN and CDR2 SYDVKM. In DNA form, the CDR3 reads TGTGCCAGCAGTCCACAGGGTGGTGAGGTCCAAGAGACCCAGTACTTC. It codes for CASSPQGGEVQETQYF.